The rows below give T cell receptor beta chains drawn from one sample of a study of cytomegalovirus exposure and HLA in healthy donors. Produced via immunoSEQ multiplex PCR; TCRdb's table is partial and in-frame only. The data hold about 210,000 clones, with over 70% observed a single time. Sequencing was done on a sample of PBMCs. The receptors stem from a man between 40 and 49 years old in good health and CMV-seropositive. Both conserved end residues are part of each CDR3. The D gene is left open where the match is weak. For some rows the clone size is stated as once, few or many, or as a class when expanded; others skip it.

j_call d_call clone_size v_call cdr3_aa cdr3_nt
TRBJ2-2 NA NA TRBV5-1 CASRVPGRNTGELFF TGCGCCAGCAGGGTTCCCGGGAGGAACACCGGGGAGCTGTTTTTT
TRBJ2-4 NA NA TRBV19 CASSMGLSAKNIQYF TGTGCCAGTAGTATGGGACTGTCAGCCAAAAACATTCAGTACTTC
TRBJ2-7 TRBD1 NA TRBV19 CASSIEGGPLYF TGTGCCAGTAGTATAGAAGGGGGCCCCTTGTACTTC
TRBJ2-3 NA NA TRBV7-9 CASSLERARNTDTQYF TGTGCCAGCAGCTTGGAGCGGGCGAGGAACACAGATACGCAGTATTTT
TRBJ1-6 TRBD1 NA TRBV7-9 CASRPTGGDSPLHF TGTGCCAGCAGACCAACAGGGGGCGATTCACCCCTCCACTTT
TRBJ2-3 NA NA TRBV6-1 CASSPWTSTDTQYF TGTGCCAGCAGTCCCTGGACAAGCACAGATACGCAGTATTTT
TRBJ2-7 NA NA TRBV19 CASSPTGLGYEQYF TGTGCCAGTAGTCCAACGGGACTTGGCTACGAGCAGTACTTC
TRBJ2-5 TRBD2 NA TRBV10-3 CAISESRASGRETQYF TGTGCCATCAGTGAGTCGAGGGCTAGCGGTCGGGAGACCCAGTACTTC
TRBJ2-7 TRBD1 NA TRBV5-1 CASREGQGNYEQYF TGCGCCAGCAGAGAGGGACAGGGGAACTACGAGCAGTACTTC
TRBJ2-5 NA NA TRBV7-2 CASSLLMAGETQYF TGTGCCAGCAGCTTATTGATGGCGGGAGAGACCCAGTACTTC
TRBJ2-7 TRBD2 NA TRBV11-3 CASRSRWRESYEQYF TGTGCCAGCAGATCCCGCTGGCGGGAGTCCTACGAGCAGTACTTC
TRBJ2-7 TRBD2 NA TRBV27 CASSPRWGGYEQYF TGTGCCAGCAGTCCCCGGTGGGGGGGCTACGAGCAGTACTTC
TRBJ2-4 TRBD2 once TRBV7-9 CASSRNAGLAGRGIQYF TGTGCCAGCAGTCGTAATGCGGGACTAGCGGGAAGAGGCATTCAGTACTTC
TRBJ2-7 TRBD2 NA TRBV25-1 CATRTSGGTYEQYF TGTGCCACGAGGACTAGCGGGGGGACCTACGAGCAGTACTTC
TRBJ2-6 TRBD1 NA TRBV7-9 CASSSDIGQGAGGANVLTF TGTGCCAGCAGCTCAGATATCGGACAGGGGGCTGGTGGGGCCAACGTCCTGACTTTC
TRBJ1-1 NA NA TRBV5-1 CASSLRDGTVNGAFF TGCGCCAGCAGCTTGCGGGATGGCACTGTTAATGGAGCTTTCTTT
TRBJ2-7 TRBD1 NA TRBV11-2 CASSFGDSHYEQYF TGTGCCAGCAGCTTTGGGGACAGCCACTACGAGCAGTACTTC
TRBJ2-3 NA NA TRBV30 CACISTDTQYF TGTGCCTGTATTTCCACAGATACGCAGTATTTT
TRBJ2-7 NA NA TRBV7-9 CASSLVVRAYEQYF TGTGCCAGCAGCTTAGTGGTCAGGGCCTACGAGCAGTACTTC
TRBJ2-5 NA NA TRBV7-6 CASSLVVSGARGETQYF TGTGCCAGCAGCTTAGTAGTGTCAGGGGCTCGAGGAGAGACCCAGTACTTC
TRBJ2-1 TRBD1 NA TRBV9 CASSTHRGQNDEQFF TGTGCCAGCAGCACCCACCGGGGACAGAATGATGAGCAGTTCTTC
TRBJ2-5 NA NA TRBV7-3 CASSLSAGMVETQYF TGTGCCAGCAGCTTAAGTGCAGGGATGGTGGAGACCCAGTACTTC
TRBJ2-1 TRBD1 NA TRBV9 CASSLGGEQFF TGTGCCAGCAGCCTAGGGGGCGAGCAGTTCTTC
TRBJ2-3 TRBD2 NA TRBV5-4 CASSLPSGRSTDTQYF TGTGCCAGCAGCTTGCCTAGCGGGAGATCTACAGATACGCAGTATTTT
TRBJ1-5 NA NA TRBV27 CASSETPQAFNQPQHF TGTGCCAGCAGCGAAACGCCTCAGGCGTTCAATCAGCCCCAGCATTTT